This T cell receptor beta chain was recorded in a study of T cell responses to AZD1222 COVID-19 vaccine. The data were produced by immunoSEQ multiplex PCR, yet TCRdb's version contains in-frame clones alone and is incomplete. The repertoire holds under 250,000 clones, with 85% to 95% as singletons. Findings of the study overall: Spike-specific TCR breadth and depth were elevated following two AZD1222 doses. Nearly half of spike-specific TCRs reportedly target variant regions that are unmutated in the B.1.351 and B.1.1.7 variants.

This CDR3 has 15 residues. Per germline, CDR1 SGHNT and CDR2 YYREEE (reference sequence). The junction had 5 bases not matched to a gene; V was cut back by 5 bases and J by 1 base. This clone was found once. Its antigen is currently unknown. Sequencing used peripheral blood, obtained on day 0 of MenACWY control vaccination. The receptor was isolated from an adult in good health. The chain recombines TRBV5-4 with TRBJ2-3; 9 bases map to TRBD1. The CDR3 spells CASRWGQGGTDTQYF. The CDR3 DNA reads as TGTGCCAGCAGGTGGGGACAGGGAGGCACAGATACGCAGTATTTT.